Listed here are 15 T cell receptor beta chains from one sample, sequenced in a study of T cells in Graves' hyperthyroidism and ophthalmopathy. The TCR beta CDR3 regions underwent amplification using RNA transcripts as the source. First-round RT-PCR targeting the TCR CDR3 was performed with the HTBI primer set. TCRdb ran MiXCR on the multiplex PCR reads and lists one entry per CDR3 protein. Among 650,000 to 800,000 distinct CDR3 sequences listed, 45% were seen once. Sequenced sample: peripheral blood or thyroid tissue (not recorded which). The receptors shown here come from an adult man with Graves' disease, either hyperthyroidism or ophthalmopathy (not recorded which).

V is TRBV29-1 and J is TRBJ1-6, with D perhaps TRBD1 (6 bases). The germline CDR1 and CDR2 sequences are SQVTM and ANQGSEA. V lost 3 bases and J lost 6, with 9 bases in between. The CDR3 has 13 amino acids. This CDR3 is CSVEGDTNSPLHF. CDR3 in DNA: TGCAGCGTTGAGGGGGACACTAATTCACCCCTCCACTTT.

This rearrangement joins TRBV29-1 to TRBJ1-2; TRBD1 matches at 7 bases. The CDR3 contains 14 residues. Trimming at V came to 8 bases and at J to 6 bases, leaving 15 bases not matched to a gene. CDR1 SQVTM and CDR2 ANQGSEA come from the germline V gene. The CDR3 loop is CSSRQGPTNDGYTF. CDR3 nucleotides: TGCAGCTCACGACAGGGCCCGACAAACGATGGCTACACCTTC. The complete variable domain, with remaining parts taken from reference TRBV29-1 and TRBJ1-2, reads SAVISQKPSRDICQRGTSLTIQCQVDSQVTMMFWYRQQPGQSLTLIATANQGSEATYESGFVIDKFPISRPNLTFSTLTVSNMSPEDSSIYLCSSRQGPTNDGYTFGSGTRLTVV.

In regard to this clonotype: A much larger clonotype is one base distant, so this may be a read error. The rearrangement uses TRBV7-4 and TRBJ2-7; TRBD1 might be the D (6 bases). The CDR3 spans 12 residues. The germline V gene has CDR1 SGHVT and CDR2 SQSDAQ. The CDR3: CASSWTVGEQCF. The CDR3 nucleotides are TGTGCCAGCAGCTGGACAGTGGGGGAGCAGTGCTTC.

This clonotype showed up many times. The gene calls are TRBV20-1 and TRBJ2-7; TRBD2 matches 11 bases. V was pared by 4 bases and J by 2 bases, with 7 bases of the junction left unmatched. The CDR3 is made up of 15 amino acids. The germline V gene has CDR1 DFQATT and CDR2 SNEGSKA (reference sequence). CDR3 protein: CSATPGTSGPYEQYF. The DNA for the CDR3 is TGCAGTGCTACGCCAGGGACTAGCGGCCCCTACGAGCAGTACTTC.

This clonotype appeared a few times. The V gene is TRBV7-8, the J gene TRBJ2-5; 15 nucleotides line up with TRBD2. The V gene's germline CDR1 is SGHVS and CDR2 FQNEAQ. CDR3 length: 17 residues. J was trimmed by 1 base and V by 4 bases; bases with no gene match: 4. The CDR3 loop reads CASSSRTSGGVQETQYF. CDR3 nucleotides: TGTGCCAGCAGCTCCAGGACTAGCGGGGGGGTCCAAGAGACCCAGTACTTC.

The V and J genes are TRBV29-1 and TRBJ1-4, with 9 bases matching TRBD1. V was clipped by 7 bases and J by 7 bases; unmatched bases: 10. CDR1 is SQVTM and CDR2 is ANQGSEA in the germline V gene. This CDR3 comprises 14 residues. CDR3 coding DNA: TGCAGCGCCGGGCAGGGGACAGGGAGTGAAAAACTGTTTTTT. Protein sequence: CSAGQGTGSEKLFF.

This chain joins TRBV6-1 and TRBJ2-7; 7 positions match TRBD2. Per the germline V gene, CDR1 is MNHNS and CDR2 is SASEGT. The CDR3 extends over 15 amino acids. Trimming cost V 4 bases and J 3 bases; bases outside gene matches: 9. The CDR3 sequence is CASSAASGGVYEQYF. The CDR3, as DNA: TGTGCCAGCAGTGCTGCTAGCGGAGGGGTCTACGAGCAGTACTTC.

V and J are TRBV29-1 and TRBJ1-6; 7 nucleotides line up with TRBD1. CDR3 length: 13 amino acids. CDR1 and CDR2 from the germline V gene are SQVTM and ANQGSEA. V dropped 4 bases and J dropped 9; count of bases not matched to a gene: 6. The CDR3 DNA reads as TGCAGCGTTGCCGGGACAGCGGGTTCACCCCTCCACTTT. Its protein product is CSVAGTAGSPLHF.

In its sample, this clonotype was seen many times. This rearrangement joins TRBV29-1 to TRBJ1-3; no firm D call. The germline CDR1 and CDR2 sequences are SQVTM and ANQGSEA. The ends were cut back, 0 bases at V and 0 bases at J, with 6 bases in the middle. CDR3 length: 14 amino acids. The CDR3 DNA follows: TGCAGCGTTGAAGACGGAAGCTCTGGAAACACCATATATTTT. The encoded protein is CSVEDGSSGNTIYF.

This sequence joins TRBV10-2 and TRBJ1-5; TRBD1 is a possible D gene (5 bases). The CDR3 has 11 amino acids. V dropped 3 bases and J dropped 8 bases, with 5 bases sitting between them. The germline V gene encodes CDR1 WSHSY and CDR2 SAAADI. CDR3 sequence (DNA): TGCGCCAGCAGTGAAGGGGAGCCCCAGCATTTT. Encoded protein: CASSEGEPQHF.

The J gene is TRBJ1-2, the V gene TRBV19; no firm D call. Germline V gene sequence: CDR1 LNHDA, CDR2 SQIVND (reference sequence). This CDR3 is built from 12 residues. Trimming left V 7 bases short and J 5 bases short, with 11 bases between. CDR3 in amino acids: CASTKGPYGYTF. CDR3 coding DNA: TGTGCCAGTACTAAAGGGCCGTATGGCTACACCTTC.

The CDR3 region is CSVEEPGQGGYGYTF. In nucleotides, the CDR3 is TGCAGCGTTGAAGAGCCGGGACAGGGGGGGTATGGCTACACCTTC. V is TRBV29-1 and J is TRBJ1-2, with 11 bases aligning to TRBD1. The J segment lost 5 bases and the V segment lost 0 bases, leaving 5 bases of the junction unmatched. Germline V gene lookup returns CDR1 SQVTM and CDR2 ANQGSEA. The length of the CDR3 is 15 residues.

At least ten counts were recorded for this clonotype. The chain recombines TRBV12-3 or TRBV12-4 with TRBJ1-2; D is perhaps TRBD1 (5 bases). V lost 1 base and J lost 12, with 12 bases in between. The CDR3 has 12 amino acids. The CDR3 is CASSLEARVNTF. The CDR3 nucleotides are TGTGCCAGCAGTTTAGAAGCCAGGGTAAACACCTTC.

This clonotype has only a few counts. The CDR3 DNA sequence: TGTGCCAGCAGCTTAGACCGGGACAGGGGTGAAAAACTGTTTTTT. Translation: CASSLDRDRGEKLFF. The chain has TRBV7-9 and TRBJ1-4, with 10 bases that match TRBD1. CDR1 SEHNR and CDR2 FQNEAQ come from the germline V gene (reference sequence). V shed 1 base and J 7 bases; nucleotides not matched to a gene: 3. The CDR3 loop spans 15 amino acids.

This chain links TRBV25-1 with TRBJ2-7; D tentatively fits TRBD1 or TRBD2 (5 bases each). This CDR3 spans 11 amino acids. V was clipped by 11 bases and J by 6 bases, with 14 bases between them. Germline loops: CDR1 MGHDK, CDR2 SYGVNS. DNA for the CDR3: TGTGCCGGAGGTGAGGGGCGCGAGCAGTACTTC. As protein: CAGGEGREQYF.